Presented here are 30 T cell receptor beta chains from one specimen sequenced in a study of T cell clones after liver transplantation. Clones were read by immunoSEQ multiplex PCR, and TCRdb kept only the in-frame ones, dropping some. The sample has about 11,000 clones; 71% are singletons. Sequencing used CD4+ T cells from blood, obtained less than 33 months after liver transplant. Source of these receptors: a human patient who received a liver transplant. Some T cells may have originated in the graft donor.

The chain uses TRBV6-5 and TRBJ2-2; D uncertain. V was cut by 6 bases and J by 1 base, with 9 bases left in between. This CDR3 spans 14 amino acids. The germline V gene has CDR1 MNHEY and CDR2 SVGAGI. This chain's CDR3 is CASRLVGNTGELFF. The DNA for the CDR3 is TGTGCCAGCAGACTCGTGGGGAACACCGGGGAGCTGTTTTTT.

This chain joins TRBV10-3 and TRBJ1-2; D gene uncertain. V lost 4 bases, J lost 1 base, and 13 bases lay in between. From germline, CDR1 is ENHRY and CDR2 SYGVKD. The CDR3 totals 15 residues. CDR3 amino acids: CAISVGEHLNYGYTF. The CDR3 nucleotides are TGTGCCATCAGTGTTGGAGAGCACCTTAACTATGGCTACACCTTC.

The chain has TRBV15 and TRBJ1-4, with D unresolved. V lost 1 base and J lost 8, with 11 bases in between. CDR1 and CDR2 from the germline V gene are LNHNV and YYDKDF (reference sequence). This CDR3 is 14 amino acids long. The CDR3 nucleotides read TGTGCCACCAGCAGAGTAGACACTCACGAAAAACTGTTTTTT. Protein product: CATSRVDTHEKLFF.

The rearrangement links TRBV6-4 to TRBJ2-1, with D perhaps assigned TRBD1 or TRBD2 (5 bases each). The CDR3 extends over 13 amino acids. The germline V gene encodes CDR1 MRHNA and CDR2 SNTAGT. Trimming pared 11 bases from V and 3 bases from J, leaving 14 bases between. Here the CDR3 reads CAALGAFYNEQFF. The CDR3 DNA reads TGTGCCGCTCTCGGGGCCTTCTACAATGAGCAGTTCTTC.

This clone was observed a few times. This sequence joins TRBV4-1 and TRBJ1-6, with D uncertain. Per germline, CDR1 MGHRA and CDR2 YSYEKL. The CDR3 totals 17 residues. The V and J ends lost 1 base and 10 bases respectively, with 20 bases between them. In DNA, the CDR3 is TGCGCCAGCAGCCAAGTTTTAACAGTGGCTATATACTCACCCCTCCACTTT. This encodes CASSQVLTVAIYSPLHF.

By sample share, this clone is medium-sized (0.01 to 0.1%). The chain joins TRBV6-5 to TRBJ1-5; 9 bases are a match to TRBD1. This CDR3 comprises 14 residues. Germline values: CDR1 MNHEY, CDR2 SVGAGI. With V trimmed by 5 bases and J by 6 bases, 5 bases remained unmatched. Written as DNA, the CDR3 is TGTGCCAGCAGTGGGGACAGGGTAAGTCAGCCCCAGCATTTT. This codes for CASSGDRVSQPQHF.

J is TRBJ2-3 and V is TRBV19, with D perhaps TRBD1 (6 bases). Germline V lookup: CDR1 LNHDA, CDR2 SQIVND (reference sequence). This CDR3 has 18 amino acids. Trimming shortened V by 0 bases and J by 0 bases, and 16 bases separated the two germline ends. The CDR3 loop reads CASSIDSSGQGSTDTQYF. The CDR3 coding sequence is TGTGCCAGTAGTATAGATAGTTCCGGCCAGGGGAGCACAGATACGCAGTATTTT.

By frequency in the sample, this clone is medium-sized. The V gene is TRBV5-1, the J gene TRBJ2-1; 8 nucleotides agree with TRBD2. Germline lookup yields CDR1 SGHRS and CDR2 YFSETQ. CDR3 length: 16 amino acids. J lost 0 bases, V lost 1 base, and 3 bases had no gene match. CDR3 region: CASSLWGLDSYNEQFF. The CDR3 bases are TGCGCCAGCAGCTTGTGGGGACTAGACTCCTACAATGAGCAGTTCTTC.

The DNA of the CDR3 is TGTGCCTGGAGCCGGAGGGGGAACTATGGCTACACCTTC. It yields the protein CAWSRRGNYGYTF. The chain carries TRBV30 and TRBJ1-2, with TRBD1 as a possible D gene (6 bases). The germline V gene has CDR1 GTSNPN and CDR2 SVGIG (reference sequence). Between the trimmed V and J ends, which lost 3 bases and 2 bases, there was a span of 10 bases. The CDR3 loop spans 13 amino acids.

In this sample, this clone turned up once. V and J are TRBV13 and TRBJ2-3, with D possibly being TRBD2 (5 bases). Trimming shortened V by 5 bases and J by 1 base, and 19 bases separated the two germline ends. CDR3 length equals 17 residues. The germline V gene has CDR1 PRHDT and CDR2 FYEKMQ (reference sequence). For the CDR3, the DNA is TGTGCCAGCAGCCCACCCCTACTAGACTGGGGCACAGATACGCAGTATTTT. It specifies CASSPPLLDWGTDTQYF.

This clone was seen a handful of times. This sequence joins TRBV11-2 and TRBJ1-1; TRBD1 is a possible D gene (5 bases). The CDR3 spans 15 residues. Germline loops: CDR1 SGHAT, CDR2 FQNNGV. Trimming shortened V by 2 bases and J by 1 base, and 11 bases separated the two germline ends. The CDR3 protein is CASSLFRDRNTEAFF. The CDR3 DNA follows: TGTGCCAGCAGCTTATTTCGTGACAGGAACACTGAAGCTTTCTTT.

The chain couples TRBV7-9 to TRBJ1-1; unclear D gene. Germline CDR1 is SEHNR and CDR2 is FQNEAQ (reference sequence). The CDR3 sequence is 12 residues long. V lost 8 bases, J lost 7 bases, and 14 bases lay in between. The DNA for the CDR3 is TGTGCCAGCGCCCCCAGACGGGGTGAAGCTTTCTTT. Residues: CASAPRRGEAFF.

In its sample, this clone was seen once. The chain recombines TRBV19 with TRBJ2-1, with TRBD2 matching 9 bases. V shed 1 base, J shed 6 bases, and the junction held 10 bases outside the gene matches. Germline V gene data show CDR1 as LNHDA and CDR2 as SQIVND (reference sequence). The CDR3 covers 17 residues. The CDR3 DNA follows: TGTGCCAGTAGTATAGGATCAGGCGGGAGGGCAGGCAATGAGCAGTTCTTC. Translated, it gives CASSIGSGGRAGNEQFF.

This clone was counted between two and nine times. The gene calls are TRBV19 and TRBJ1-5, with 9 bases lining up with TRBD1. Germline V CDR1 and CDR2: LNHDA, SQIVND (reference sequence). This CDR3 region has 18 residues. J gave up 6 bases and V 3 bases, and 15 bases lay outside the gene matches. The CDR3 sequence: CASSIKGQGTRGGQPQHF. The CDR3 DNA is TGTGCCAGTAGTATTAAGGGACAGGGAACGAGAGGTGGTCAGCCCCAGCATTTT.

The genes are TRBV19 and TRBJ2-2; 8 nucleotides align to TRBD2. The germline CDR1 and CDR2 sequences are LNHDA and SQIVND (reference sequence). The CDR3 contains 17 residues. The junction had 8 bases not matched to a gene; V was cut back by 3 bases and J by 2 bases. The CDR3 protein is CASSIPQAGDNTGELFF. CDR3 bases: TGTGCCAGTAGTATCCCCCAAGCGGGGGACAACACCGGGGAGCTGTTTTTT.

This sequence joins TRBV25-1 and TRBJ1-4; a possible D gene is TRBD1 (6 bases). The CDR3 is 15 residues long. Trimming cost V 3 bases and J 3 bases, with 11 bases left between them. Germline CDR1 is MGHDK and CDR2 is SYGVNS. For the CDR3, the DNA is TGTGCCAGCAGTGACCTACAGGGTTCTAATGAAAAACTGTTTTTT. Encoded protein: CASSDLQGSNEKLFF.

The rearrangement links TRBV28 to TRBJ2-1; 9 bases match TRBD2. This CDR3 has 18 amino acids. V dropped 3 bases and J dropped 5; count of bases not matched to a gene: 14. Germline V gene lookup returns CDR1 MDHEN and CDR2 SYDVKM. The CDR3 sequence: CASSFQMGASGVDNEQFF. CDR3 nucleotide sequence: TGTGCCAGCAGTTTTCAGATGGGGGCTAGCGGGGTCGACAATGAGCAGTTCTTC.

The genes are TRBV5-6 and TRBJ2-7; D gene uncertain. This CDR3 contains 12 residues. Germline V gene data show CDR1 as SGHDT and CDR2 as YYEEEE. The V gene lost 2 bases and the J gene lost 2 bases, with 5 bases spanning the gap. This CDR3 is CASSLQTYEQYF. The CDR3, as DNA: TGTGCCAGCAGCTTACAAACCTACGAGCAGTACTTC.

This clone is judged medium-sized. The chain links TRBV11-2 to TRBJ1-2; 7 nucleotides agree with TRBD1. Per germline, CDR1 SGHAT and CDR2 FQNNGV. The CDR3 has 14 residues. Trimming took 0 bases from V and 6 from J; bases not matched to a gene: 4. The chain's CDR3 is CASSLETTGNGYTF. CDR3 bases: TGTGCCAGCAGCTTAGAGACGACAGGGAATGGCTACACCTTC.

This clone has just a few counts. The chain carries TRBV4-1 and TRBJ2-3; weak D call: TRBD1 (6 bases). V was cut by 6 bases and J by 4 bases, with 17 bases left in between. The CDR3 runs to 15 residues. Germline V lookup: CDR1 MGHRA, CDR2 YSYEKL. CDR3 sequence (DNA): TGCGCCAGCAGTCGGGACATAGGAGCCTCAGATACGCAGTATTTT. Translated: CASSRDIGASDTQYF.

The chain is built from TRBV6-4 and TRBJ2-1; weak D call: TRBD2 (5 bases). V dropped 6 bases and J dropped 2 bases, with 11 bases sitting between them. There are 14 residues in the CDR3. Per the germline V gene, CDR1 is MRHNA and CDR2 is SNTAGT. In DNA form, the CDR3 reads TGTGCCAGCAGCCCCGGGGAGACCTACAATGAGCAGTTCTTC. Protein: CASSPGETYNEQFF.

By share, this clone ranks as medium-sized (0.01 to 0.1%). The chain carries TRBV6-5 and TRBJ2-2; 10 bases map to TRBD2. The CDR3 has 15 amino acids. Looked up from germline, CDR1 is MNHEY and CDR2 is SVGAGI. V gave up 6 bases and J gave up 7 bases; unmatched junction bases: 8. For the CDR3, the DNA is TGTGCCAGCAGCCCCGGGACTAGCGAATTCGGGGAGCTGTTTTTT. Translation: CASSPGTSEFGELFF.

This chain uses TRBV6-4 with TRBJ1-2, with D uncertain. The CDR3 is made up of 14 amino acids. Per the germline V gene, CDR1 is MRHNA and CDR2 is SNTAGT. V was cut by 2 bases and J by 7 bases, with 14 bases left in between. CDR3 sequence (DNA): TGTGCCAGCAGTGACGACGGGGAAACAAGTGGCTACACCTTC. This translates into CASSDDGETSGYTF.

In DNA, the CDR3 is TGTGCCAGCAGTTTGGGGGGGCGGTTAAGTCAGCCCCAGCATTTT. Translated, it gives CASSLGGRLSQPQHF. The chain combines TRBV27 with TRBJ1-5; a possible D gene is TRBD1 (6 bases). Germline CDR1 reads MNHEY; CDR2 reads SMNVEV (reference sequence). CDR3 size: 15 residues. The germline V and J ends were trimmed by 3 bases and 6 bases, with 15 bases remaining between them.

This chain connects TRBV29-1 to TRBJ2-3; the match to TRBD2 covers 9 bases. V shed 7 bases, J shed 0 bases, and the junction held 8 bases outside the gene matches. The CDR3 is 15 residues long. Germline CDR1 and CDR2: SQVTM and ANQGSEA. CDR3 protein: CSAAGGPRSTDTQYF. The CDR3 nucleotides read TGCAGCGCCGCGGGGGGGCCGAGAAGCACAGATACGCAGTATTTT.

The rearrangement joins TRBV5-1 to TRBJ2-5; TRBD1 matches at 7 bases. The CDR3 spans 15 residues. The germline V gene has CDR1 SGHRS and CDR2 YFSETQ. V shed 0 bases and J 11 bases; nucleotides not matched to a gene: 13. In nucleotides, the CDR3 is TGCGCCAGCAGCTTGGGGGACAGACCTCAAGGGGAGCAGTACTTC. It is translated as CASSLGDRPQGEQYF.

V and J are TRBV7-2 and TRBJ2-3, with TRBD2 matching over 7 bases. There are 15 residues in the CDR3. V was pared by 2 bases and J by 4 bases, with 6 bases of the junction left unmatched. Per germline, CDR1 SGHTA and CDR2 FQGNSA. The CDR3 sequence is CASSLMFGGADTQYF. The CDR3 bases are TGTGCCAGCAGCTTAATGTTTGGGGGGGCAGATACGCAGTATTTT. The variable domain in full, with the rest retrieved from reference TRBV7-2 and TRBJ2-3, is GAGVSQSPSNKVTEKGKDVELRCDPISGHTALYWYRQSLGQGLEFLIYFQGNSAPDKSGLPSDRFSAERTGGSVSTLTIQRTQQEDSAVYLCASSLMFGGADTQYFGPGTRLTVL.

This chain joins TRBV6-5 and TRBJ1-1; D is undetermined. The CDR3 loop spans 15 amino acids. Between the trimmed V and J ends, which lost 2 bases and 2 bases, there was a span of 12 bases. CDR1 and CDR2 (germline): MNHEY, SVGAGI. CDR3 DNA: TGTGCCAGCAGTTACCCCGTCGACATAAACACTGAAGCTTTCTTT. Its translation is CASSYPVDINTEAFF.

This clone showed up just once. This chain links TRBV11-2 with TRBJ1-6, with a weak D call TRBD1 (6 bases). V gave up 3 bases and J gave up 10 bases, with 22 bases separating them. CDR3 size: 17 residues. The germline gives CDR1 SGHAT, CDR2 FQNNGV. The CDR3 coding sequence is TGTGCCAGCAGCTTGGGCCCTGAGACAGGCCTCATCTCACCCCTCCACTTT. This translates into CASSLGPETGLISPLHF.

By share of the sample, this clone is medium-sized (0.01 to 0.1%). The chain combines TRBV27 with TRBJ1-1; D remains ambiguous. V lost 3 bases and J lost 0, with 11 bases in between. The CDR3 has 15 amino acids. Germline CDR1 MNHEY, CDR2 SMNVEV (reference sequence). CDR3 coding DNA: TGTGCCAGCAGTTTGGTACCGGGCCTGAACACTGAAGCTTTCTTT. This sequence encodes CASSLVPGLNTEAFF.